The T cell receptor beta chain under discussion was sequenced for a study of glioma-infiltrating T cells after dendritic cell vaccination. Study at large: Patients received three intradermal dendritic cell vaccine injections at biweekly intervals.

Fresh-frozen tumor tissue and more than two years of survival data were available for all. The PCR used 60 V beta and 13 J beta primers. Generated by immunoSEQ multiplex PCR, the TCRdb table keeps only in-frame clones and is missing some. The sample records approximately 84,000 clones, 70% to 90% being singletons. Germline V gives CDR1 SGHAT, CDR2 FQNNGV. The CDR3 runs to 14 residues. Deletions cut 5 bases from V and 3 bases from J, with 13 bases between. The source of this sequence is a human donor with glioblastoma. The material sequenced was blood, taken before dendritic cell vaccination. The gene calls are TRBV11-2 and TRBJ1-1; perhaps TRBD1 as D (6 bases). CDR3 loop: CASSKQGRHTEAFF. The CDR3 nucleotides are TGTGCCAGCAGCAAACAGGGAAGACACACTGAAGCTTTCTTT. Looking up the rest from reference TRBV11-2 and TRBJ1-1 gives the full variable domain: EAGVAQSPRYKIIEKRQSVAFWCNPISGHATLYWYQQILGQGPKLLIQFQNNGVVDDSQLPKDRFSAERLKGVDSTLKIQPAKLEDSAVYLCASSKQGRHTEAFFGQGTRLTVV.